The 26 T cell receptor beta chains given below trace back to one sample, sequenced in a study of T-cell memory formation after mild COVID-19. TCRdb independently ran MiXCR on the 5' RACE reads; one entry per CDR3 protein. The sample holds some 14,000 distinct CDR3 sequences, about 12% seen once. Source material: PBMCs or a T cell subset sorted from them (not recorded which). Receptors were obtained from an adult woman who had mild COVID-19 (a few samples of this study predate the infection). Cell type and time point are not known.

The chain links TRBV9 to TRBJ1-2; TRBD1 might be the D (5 bases). Germline V gene lookup returns CDR1 SGDLS and CDR2 YYNGEE. This CDR3 has 16 residues. V dropped 4 bases and J dropped 4 bases, with 20 bases sitting between them. CDR3 loop: CASSSSKDKGLYGYTF. The CDR3 DNA sequence: TGTGCCAGCAGCTCGTCCAAAGACAAGGGACTCTATGGCTACACCTTC.

This clonotype was detected ten times or more. The genes are TRBV29-1 and TRBJ1-1; D is uncertain. The germline V gene has CDR1 SQVTM and CDR2 ANQGSEA. Trimming stripped 7 bases from V and 5 bases from J, with 11 bases between. CDR3 size: 11 residues. In DNA, the CDR3 is TGCAGCGGGCAGCCAACGACTGAAGCTTTCTTT. Its translation: CSGQPTTEAFF.

Ten or more counts support this clonotype. The rearrangement links TRBV18 to TRBJ2-7; D may be TRBD1 or TRBD2 (5 bases each). The V end lost 3 bases, the J end lost 0 bases, and 12 bases lay between the germline ends. The germline V gene encodes CDR1 KGHSH and CDR2 LQKENI. The CDR3 spans 15 residues. CDR3 loop: CASSPQPGSSYEQYF. DNA for the CDR3: TGTGCCAGCTCACCTCAACCAGGGAGCTCCTACGAGCAGTACTTC.

At least ten counts were recorded for this clonotype. This chain uses TRBV4-1 with TRBJ1-1, with D possibly TRBD1 on 5 matching bases. CDR3 length: 13 amino acids. V lost 4 bases and J lost 1, with 7 bases in between. Looked up from germline, CDR1 is MGHRA and CDR2 is YSYEKL. This CDR3 is CASSRDRNTEAFF. CDR3 coding DNA: TGCGCCAGCAGCCGAGACAGGAACACTGAAGCTTTCTTT.

This clonotype was seen repeatedly, ten times or more. The chain uses TRBV20-1 and TRBJ2-1; 13 bases agree with TRBD2. Germline V gene lookup returns CDR1 DFQATT and CDR2 SNEGSKA (reference sequence). The CDR3 consists of 19 residues. The V gene end was trimmed by 5 bases and the J gene end by 3 bases; junction bases not matched to a gene: 16. The CDR3 nucleotides are TGCAGTGCTGAGGACTCCGGGACTAGCGGGATTCTCATCTACAATGAGCAGTTCTTC. It codes for CSAEDSGTSGILIYNEQFF.

This rearrangement joins TRBV7-2 to TRBJ2-3; D assignment may be TRBD1 or TRBD2 (6 bases each). The germline gives CDR1 SGHTA, CDR2 FQGNSA. There are 15 residues in the CDR3. Trimming shortened V by 4 bases and J by 6 bases, and 17 bases separated the two germline ends. The CDR3 spells CASSYRGQGGDTQYF. The CDR3 DNA reads as TGTGCCAGCAGCTATCGGGGGCAGGGCGGGGATACGCAGTATTTT.

The chain links TRBV7-2 to TRBJ2-5; 8 nucleotides align to TRBD2. Looked up from germline, CDR1 is SGHTA and CDR2 is FQGNSA. The CDR3 spans 14 residues. The V gene end was trimmed by 7 bases and the J gene end by 2 bases; junction bases not matched to a gene: 6. CDR3 DNA sequence: TGTGCCAGCACCCCGGGGGGGCAACAAGAGACCCAGTACTTC. Encoded protein: CASTPGGQQETQYF.

This clonotype was found many times. V gene TRBV6-1 combines with J gene TRBJ1-6, with 7 bases lining up with TRBD1. Germline loops: CDR1 MNHNS, CDR2 SASEGT. The CDR3 runs to 17 residues. Trimming at V came to 2 bases and at J to 8 bases, leaving 12 bases not matched to a gene. CDR3 amino acids: CASSELLTGYADSPLHF. The DNA for the CDR3 is TGTGCCAGCAGTGAACTTCTGACAGGGTACGCCGATTCACCCCTCCACTTT.

About this clonotype: This may be a read error: a much more frequent sequence differs by one nucleotide. The CDR3 region has the DNA TGCGCCAGCAGCCAAGAGATCGGACAAGGAGAGACCCAGTACTTC. Translated: CASSQEIGQGETQYF. The J gene is TRBJ2-5, the V gene TRBV4-3; D possibly corresponds to TRBD1 (5 bases). Trimming took off 0 bases at V and 4 bases at J, with 12 bases between the two ends. CDR1 and CDR2 (germline): LGHNA, YSLEER. The CDR3 consists of 15 residues.

There are many counts of this clonotype. The chain has TRBV5-6 and TRBJ2-5; no firm D call. The V gene's germline CDR1 is SGHDT and CDR2 YYEEEE. V gave up 0 bases and J gave up 7 bases, with 7 bases separating them. The CDR3 is made up of 12 amino acids. The CDR3, as DNA: TGTGCCAGCAGCTTGGATAGGGTGACCCAGTACTTC. Translated: CASSLDRVTQYF.

Many counts were recorded for this clonotype. The J gene is TRBJ1-2, the V gene TRBV10-3; the match to TRBD1 covers 9 bases. Germline V lookup: CDR1 ENHRY, CDR2 SYGVKD. The V gene end was trimmed by 5 bases and the J gene end by 6 bases; junction bases not matched to a gene: 7. The CDR3 has 14 amino acids. The CDR3 nucleotides read TGTGCCATCAGTACAGGGGGCCCCATGGATGGCTACACCTTC. Its translation: CAISTGGPMDGYTF.

In its sample, this clonotype was seen many times. The CDR3 nucleotides read TGTGCCAGCAGTTTAGCGGGTCGCGGCAATCAGCCCCAGCATTTT. Its protein is CASSLAGRGNQPQHF. J is TRBJ1-5 and V is TRBV12-3 or TRBV12-4, with D uncertain. This CDR3 is 15 amino acids long. Trimming pared 0 bases from V and 2 bases from J, leaving 8 bases between.

This clonotype was observed at least ten times. The CDR3 loop reads CASSQPATMNTEAFF. The DNA of the CDR3 is TGCGCCAGCAGCCAACCTGCGACTATGAACACTGAAGCTTTCTTT. The rearrangement uses TRBV4-1 and TRBJ1-1; D ambiguous. Germline V CDR1 and CDR2: MGHRA, YSYEKL. V was shortened by 2 bases and J by 0 bases, with 10 bases between the two germline ends. The CDR3 contains 15 residues.

This clonotype was counted at least ten times. This chain connects TRBV6-5 to TRBJ1-1, with 9 positions matching TRBD1. V was pared by 0 bases and J by 8 bases, with 4 bases of the junction left unmatched. The CDR3 length is 14 residues. Germline loops: CDR1 MNHEY, CDR2 SVGAGI. Written as DNA, the CDR3 is TGTGCCAGCAGTTACTCGTGGGACAGGGTAGAAGCTTTCTTT. Translation: CASSYSWDRVEAFF.

This clonotype was observed at least ten times. V gene TRBV24-1 combines with J gene TRBJ2-5, with 9 bases lining up with TRBD2. This CDR3 region has 16 residues. Germline values: CDR1 KGHDR, CDR2 SFDVKD. After removal of 0 bases from V and 2 bases from J, the junction contained 3 bases not matched to a gene. CDR3 in amino acids: CATSDLPTSGQETQYF. The DNA of the CDR3 is TGTGCCACCAGTGATTTGCCGACTAGCGGACAAGAGACCCAGTACTTC.

This clonotype has at least ten counts. The chain employs TRBV4-3 and TRBJ1-1; 8 bases are a match to TRBD1. The CDR3 runs 18 residues. J gave up 0 bases and V 4 bases, and 13 bases lay outside the gene matches. Germline-derived CDR1 and CDR2 are LGHNA and YSLEER. The CDR3 sequence: CASSRRQGTDHMNTEAFF. DNA of the CDR3: TGCGCCAGCAGCCGCCGACAGGGGACAGACCATATGAACACTGAAGCTTTCTTT.

This clonotype has ten or more counts. The chain has TRBV25-1 and TRBJ2-5; D perhaps matches TRBD2 (6 bases). Deletions cut 6 bases from V and 5 bases from J, with 7 bases between. This CDR3 is 11 amino acids long. CDR1 is MGHDK, CDR2 SYGVNS, per germline. The CDR3 here is CASRAGETQYF. DNA for the CDR3: TGTGCCAGCAGGGCGGGGGAGACCCAGTACTTC.

The chain's CDR3 is CSARARDEGRDTQYF. The CDR3 nucleotides read TGCAGTGCTAGAGCCCGGGACGAAGGAAGAGATACGCAGTATTTT. This chain joins TRBV20-1 and TRBJ2-3; tentatively, D is TRBD1 or TRBD2 (5 bases each). With 1 base removed from V and 5 bases from J, the gap between germline ends came to 16 bases. The CDR3 contains 15 residues. CDR1 is DFQATT and CDR2 is SNEGSKA in the germline V gene (reference sequence).

This clonotype has ten or more counts. The CDR3 loop is CASSSIGQNTGELFF. In nucleotides, the CDR3 is TGTGCCAGCAGCTCCATCGGGCAGAACACCGGGGAGCTGTTTTTT. The gene calls are TRBV5-6 and TRBJ2-2; D remains unclear. Looked up from germline, CDR1 is SGHDT and CDR2 is YYEEEE. There are 15 residues in the CDR3. V lost 3 bases and J 1 base, leaving 10 bases between the germline ends. Full variable domain (missing parts from reference TRBV5-6 and TRBJ2-2): DAGVTQSPTHLIKTRGQQVTLRCSPKSGHDTVSWYQQALGQGPQFIFQYYEEEERQRGNFPDRFSGHQFPNYSSELNVNALLLGDSALYLCASSSIGQNTGELFFGEGSRLTVL.

In this sample, this clonotype turned up many times. The V and J genes are TRBV11-3 and TRBJ2-5; D gene unclear. Between the trimmed V and J ends, which lost 6 bases and 0 bases, there was a span of 17 bases. This CDR3 has 16 amino acids. The germline V gene has CDR1 SGHNT and CDR2 YENEEA. CDR3 amino acids: CASSPSRDIYQETQYF. CDR3 in DNA: TGTGCCAGCAGTCCATCGAGAGACATCTACCAAGAGACCCAGTACTTC. Based on the CDR3 plus reference TRBV11-3 and TRBJ2-5, the full variable domain is EAGVVQSPRYKIIEKKQPVAFWCNPISGHNTLYWYLQNLGQGPELLIRYENEEAVDDSQLPKDRFSAERLKGVDSTLKIQPAELGDSAVYLCASSPSRDIYQETQYFGPGTRLLVL.

Many counts were recorded for this clonotype. The rearrangement links TRBV20-1 to TRBJ1-6; TRBD1 is a possible D gene (6 bases). V was pared by 3 bases and J by 7 bases, with 19 bases between. The CDR3 runs to 16 residues. CDR1 is DFQATT and CDR2 is SNEGSKA in the germline V gene (reference sequence). CDR3 nucleotides: TGCAGTGCTAGGGTTGGGGGCGCGGTGTCCAATTCACCCCTCCACTTT. This translates into CSARVGGAVSNSPLHF.

This clonotype was recorded at least ten times. The chain couples TRBV5-1 to TRBJ2-1; the D is unclear. Germline CDR1 reads SGHRS; CDR2 reads YFSETQ. The CDR3 consists of 15 residues. V was clipped by 1 base and J by 8 bases, with 16 bases between them. CDR3 sequence reads: CASSLSSPVPHEQFF. Written as DNA, the CDR3 is TGCGCCAGCAGCTTGTCGTCTCCCGTTCCTCATGAGCAGTTCTTC.

The sample holds a few counts of this clonotype. V usage is TRBV6-2 or TRBV6-3 and J usage is TRBJ2-1, with TRBD2 identical over 10 bases. V lost 9 bases and J lost 3; bases outside the gene matches: 2. The V gene's germline CDR1 is MNHEY and CDR2 SVGEGT. This CDR3 comprises 13 residues. In nucleotides, the CDR3 is TGTGCCAGTGGACTAGCGGACTACAATGAGCAGTTCTTC. This gives the protein CASGLADYNEQFF.

The rearrangement joins TRBV29-1 to TRBJ2-2; TRBD1 matches at 12 bases. Per the germline V gene, CDR1 is SQVTM and CDR2 is ANQGSEA. This CDR3 has 15 residues. V shed 8 bases, J shed 6 bases, and the junction held 10 bases outside the gene matches. The CDR3 region has the DNA TGCAGCACGATGGGACAGGGGGCGCGTGCCGGGGAGCTGTTTTTT. It yields the protein CSTMGQGARAGELFF.

V is TRBV7-9 and J is TRBJ2-1; 8 bases are a match to TRBD2. From germline, CDR1 is SEHNR and CDR2 FQNEAQ (reference sequence). This CDR3 region has 14 residues. V was clipped by 6 bases and J by 4 bases; unmatched bases: 5. The CDR3 is CASSRSGGYNEQFF. The CDR3 nucleotides are TGTGCCAGCAGTAGAAGCGGGGGTTACAATGAGCAGTTCTTC.

This clonotype was observed at least ten times. The CDR3 nucleotides read TGTGCCAGCAGTCCGCCGGGACAGAACTATGTTGGCTACACCTTC. Translation: CASSPPGQNYVGYTF. V and J are TRBV12-3 or TRBV12-4 and TRBJ1-2; 7 bases line up with TRBD1. CDR3 length: 15 residues. The V gene end was trimmed by 5 bases and the J gene end by 7 bases; junction bases not matched to a gene: 13.